The entry below describes one T cell receptor (beta chain). Within the 2 weeks before study entry, each person in the exposed group met a COVID-19 case. The data derive from a study of blood T cell repertoires in COVID-19. The overall study: COVID-19 samples from acute and convalescent phases originated in the United States, Italy and Spain.

The germline V gene has CDR1 SNHLY and CDR2 FYNNEI. V dropped 6 bases and J dropped 6; count of bases not matched to a gene: 11. CDR3 length equals 15 residues. Study processing details: Scientists estimated how many nucleated cells there were by amplifying reference gene primers. Using immunoSEQ multiplex PCR, the repertoire was profiled, and TCRdb retains in-frame clones only, with some absent. For V, J and clone size, that table is used; D and trimming come from the DNA. The sample records approximately 250,000 clones, about 87% being singletons. The sample consisted of PBMCs or T cells enriched from blood (not recorded which). The TCR sequence derives from a middle-aged woman who had been exposed to COVID-19. The genes are TRBV2 and TRBJ2-3; 8 bases match TRBD1. In DNA form, the CDR3 reads TGTGCCAGCAGAAGCGGCAGGGGGCTCGGGGATACGCAGTATTTT. The encoded protein is CASRSGRGLGDTQYF.